The rows below give T cell receptor beta chains drawn from one sample of a study of blood T cell repertoires in COVID-19. The protocol was immunoSEQ multiplex PCR, while the TCRdb copy is restricted to in-frame clones and leaves out a portion. The sample shows about 59,000 clones, around 92% of them seen only once. The specimen was peripheral blood. All receptors derive from a human donor in a cohort sampled during active COVID-19. CDR3s include the opening cysteine and the closing phenylalanine or tryptophan. The order of the fields is V gene, J gene, clone size, D gene, CDR3 DNA, CDR3 protein. A D gene is named only where the DNA matches it firmly. Part of the rows lack a size; the others show once, few, many or a class for expanded clones.

TRBV5-4	TRBJ1-4	NA	NA	TGTGCCAGCAGTTCGGACAGCTCTAATGAAAAACTGTTTTTT	CASSSDSSNEKLFF
TRBV6-6	TRBJ2-7	NA	NA	TGTGCCAGCAGTTTCCCGACTTCCTACGAGCAGTACTTC	CASSFPTSYEQYF
TRBV28	TRBJ1-4	NA	TRBD1	TGTGCCAGCAGAGAGGGGGCGGAAAAACTGTTTTTT	CASREGAEKLFF
TRBV28	TRBJ1-5	few	TRBD1	TGTGCCAGCACTCCAGGGACAGCAGGCAATCAGCCCCAGCATTTT	CASTPGTAGNQPQHF
TRBV20-1	TRBJ2-5	NA	TRBD2	TGCAGTGCTAGTTCGAGCGGGAGGGCTGTTGGGCTGGAGACCCAGTACTTC	CSASSSGRAVGLETQYF
TRBV15	TRBJ1-6	NA	NA	TGTGCCACCAGCCCGGGACATCACAATTCACCCCTCCACTTT	CATSPGHHNSPLHF
TRBV9	TRBJ2-1	NA	TRBD2	TGTGCCAGCAGCCCGGGGGACTACCCTGGGTCGAATGAGCAGTTCTTC	CASSPGDYPGSNEQFF
TRBV3-1/TRBV3-2	TRBJ2-3	NA	NA	TGTGCCAGCAGCCAATCTACTAGGAACACGCAGTATTTT	CASSQSTRNTQYF
TRBV2	TRBJ1-4	NA	NA	TGTGCCAGCAGAGGGGCTTCGGAACTGTTTTTT	CASRGASELFF
TRBV5-8	TRBJ1-2	NA	TRBD1	TGTGCCAGCAGCGGATACAGGGGTGGGGACTATGGCTACACCTTC	CASSGYRGGDYGYTF
TRBV15	TRBJ1-3	NA	NA	TGTGCCACCAGCAGACGATTTGACAGGAGCTCTGGAAACACCATATATTTT	CATSRRFDRSSGNTIYF
TRBV7-6	TRBJ2-5	NA	NA	TGTGCCAGCAAGGCTCTCGGGTCCGAGACCCAGTACTTC	CASKALGSETQYF
TRBV5-1	TRBJ2-1	NA	TRBD2	TGCGCCAGCAGTCTGACGTCCCAGCGGGGGGCCGTCTACAATGAGCAGTTCTTC	CASSLTSQRGAVYNEQFF
TRBV18	TRBJ2-5	NA	NA	TGTGCCAGCACCCAAGAGGCGGAAGAGACCCAGTACTTC	CASTQEAEETQYF
TRBV3-1/TRBV3-2	TRBJ2-3	once	TRBD2	TGTGCCAGCAGCCAACCGACTAGCCTCACAGATACGCAGTATTTT	CASSQPTSLTDTQYF
TRBV7-2	TRBJ2-3	NA	TRBD2	TGTGCCAGCAGACGCGGGGGGACCAGATCCACAGATACGCAGTATTTT	CASRRGGTRSTDTQYF
TRBV5-1	TRBJ2-5	NA	NA	TGCGCCAGCACCGGCCTGTCGGAGCTAGGCCAAGAGACCCAGTACTTC	CASTGLSELGQETQYF
TRBV4-3	TRBJ1-5	NA	TRBD1	TGCGCCAGCAGCCTGACAGGGGGGGGACAGCCCCAGCATTTT	CASSLTGGGQPQHF
TRBV3-1/TRBV3-2	TRBJ1-2	NA	TRBD1	TGTGCCAGCAGCCGAGGGACAGGGAGAAGGATCGGCTACACCTTC	CASSRGTGRRIGYTF
TRBV28	TRBJ2-5	NA	NA	TGTGCCAGCAGTCTTAGCGGAATACAAGAGACCCAGTACTTC	CASSLSGIQETQYF
TRBV19	TRBJ1-4	NA	NA	TGTGCCAGTAGTCCGGGACTGAATGAAAAACTGTTTTTT	CASSPGLNEKLFF
TRBV19	TRBJ1-1	NA	NA	TGTGCCAGTAGTATGAACTCTGTGAACACTGAAGCTTTCTTT	CASSMNSVNTEAFF
TRBV6-1	TRBJ2-2	NA	NA	TGTGCCAGCAGTGAAGGTCCATGGGCCACCGGGGAGCTGTTTTTT	CASSEGPWATGELFF
TRBV7-9	TRBJ2-3	NA	NA	TGTGCCAGCAGCGGGGGGTTGGGCACAGATACGCAGTATTTT	CASSGGLGTDTQYF
TRBV29-1	TRBJ2-5	NA	NA	TGCAGCGTCAGACCCCAGGTAGCGGAAGGAGAGACCCAGTACTTC	CSVRPQVAEGETQYF
TRBV18	TRBJ2-2	NA	NA	TGTGCCAGCTCACCGTCAACGGGACTCATGGGAACCGGGGAGCTGTTTTTT	CASSPSTGLMGTGELFF
TRBV3-1/TRBV3-2	TRBJ2-5	NA	TRBD2	TGTGCCAGCAGCCACTGGCTCGGTAACCCAGCGGGAGCGGGGGAGACCCAGTACTTC	CASSHWLGNPAGAGETQYF
TRBV7-3	TRBJ2-5	NA	NA	TGTGCCAGCAGCTTAGGTATAGCCCAAGAGACCCAGTACTTC	CASSLGIAQETQYF
TRBV7-9	TRBJ2-3	NA	TRBD2	TGTGCCAGCAGCATGGGACTAGCGAACACAGATACGCAGTATTTT	CASSMGLANTDTQYF
TRBV11-2	TRBJ2-7	NA	TRBD2	TGTGCCAGCAGCTTAGGGGGACTAGCGGGAGACGGGGAGCAGTACTTC	CASSLGGLAGDGEQYF
TRBV28	TRBJ1-1	NA	NA	TGTGCCAGCAGTTCCCCTCCGACAGAAACCACTGAAGCTTTCTTT	CASSSPPTETTEAFF
TRBV5-1	TRBJ1-5	NA	NA	TGCGCCAGCAGCTTGGACGGACTGAGCAATCAGCCCCAGCATTTT	CASSLDGLSNQPQHF
TRBV5-4	TRBJ1-1	NA	TRBD1	TGTGCCAGCAGCCGAAAGGGGGCGTGGAACACTGAAGCTTTCTTT	CASSRKGAWNTEAFF